A single sample gave rise to the 26 T cell receptor beta chains below, sequenced in a study of spatial heterogeneity in lung cancer (dated by TCRdb to about 2019). Interpreted using the paper, the time point label stands for: sample taken at primary tumor resection. TCR sequencing used whole RNA extracted from tumor and nontumor lung tissue, or from cryopreserved PBMC samples, without cell sorting. Receptor libraries were prepared by 5' RACE. Sequencing was performed on a NextSeq 500. TCRdb reran the public reads through fastp at Q25 and MiXCR, keeping productive beta chains. Each entry is one CDR3 protein sequence, shown with its most common DNA and genes. In this sample the table shows approximately 1,600 distinct CDR3 sequences, under 30% of which occur a single time. In total, the top ten clones hold 57% of the sample. The sample here was PBMCs, taken at surgery. Source of these receptors: a male donor with early-stage non-small cell lung cancer.

This clonotype is labeled as medium-sized. The genes are TRBV24-1 and TRBJ2-2, with D maybe TRBD1 (5 bases). CDR1 is KGHDR and CDR2 is SFDVKD in the germline V gene. CDR3 length equals 18 residues. Trimming removed 4 bases at V and 3 bases at J, with 20 bases between. The CDR3 DNA follows: TGTGCCACCAGTGAAGGCGGCAGGGATCCTTTTTACACCGGGGAGCTGTTTTTT. Its translation: CATSEGGRDPFYTGELFF.

This clonotype was detected ten times or more. One end of the junction fails to match germline, which may point to a read error. V usage is TRBV14 and J usage is TRBJ2-3; D might be TRBD1 (6 bases). Germline V gene lookup returns CDR1 SGHDN and CDR2 FVKESK. The CDR3 totals 14 residues. Here the CDR3 DNA reads TGTGCCAGCAGGCAAGGACAGAGTACAGATACGCAGTATTTT. This translates into CASRQGQSTDTQYF.

This clonotype is medium-sized. The chain combines TRBV3-1 with TRBJ2-7; TRBD2 matches 11 bases. Germline assignment: CDR1 LGHDT and CDR2 YNNKEL (reference sequence). CDR3 size: 16 residues. V shed 0 bases and J 2 bases; nucleotides not matched to a gene: 3. DNA of the CDR3: TGTGCCAGCAGCCAAGAACTAGCGGGGGATACCTACGAGCAGTACTTC. Protein: CASSQELAGDTYEQYF.

This clonotype appeared many times. The rearrangement uses TRBV5-1 and TRBJ2-1; D is possibly TRBD2 (6 bases). The CDR3 spans 17 residues. Trimming stripped 3 bases from V and 7 bases from J, with 23 bases between. In germline, CDR1 is SGHRS, CDR2 YFSETQ. The CDR3, as DNA: TGCGCCAGCAGCTCGGTAACCGGGACTGGGGAATGGAATGAGCAGTTCTTC. Residues: CASSSVTGTGEWNEQFF.

CDR3 loop: CASSVTSGMVQPQHF. CDR3 bases: TGTGCCAGCAGTGTTACCTCAGGGATGGTTCAGCCCCAGCATTTT. The chain employs TRBV12-3 or TRBV12-4 and TRBJ1-5; tentative D call: TRBD1 (5 bases). With 5 bases removed from V and 6 bases from J, the gap between germline ends came to 17 bases. This CDR3 is built from 15 residues.

This chain joins TRBV6-1 and TRBJ2-3; D tentatively fits TRBD1 or TRBD2 (6 bases each). Germline assignment: CDR1 MNHNS and CDR2 SASEGT. Trimming took 0 bases from V and 5 from J, leaving 18 bases between them. The CDR3 length is 17 residues. Written as DNA, the CDR3 is TGTGCCAGCAGTGAAGCGGGGGGCAGGACCGGCGGAGATACGCAGTATTTT. Translating it yields CASSEAGGRTGGDTQYF.

Within the sample, this clonotype is medium-sized (0.01 to 0.1%). The chain is built from TRBV10-2 and TRBJ1-6; 8 bases are a match to TRBD1. This CDR3 has 14 amino acids. The V and J ends lost 5 bases and 10 bases, in that order; junction bases with no gene match: 7. Germline V lookup: CDR1 WSHSY, CDR2 SAAADI. CDR3 nucleotide sequence: TGCGCCAGCAGTCAGGACAGGGCGCGCTCACCCCTCCACTTT. It is translated as CASSQDRARSPLHF.

This clonotype is labeled as medium-sized. The CDR3 spells CASSLAGGTNYGYTF. CDR3 DNA sequence: TGTGCCAGCAGCTTAGCGGGCGGAACTAACTATGGCTACACCTTC. The chain uses TRBV7-9 and TRBJ1-2; D is ambiguous. The V and J ends lost 0 bases and 0 bases respectively, with 8 bases between them. This CDR3 is built from 15 residues. CDR1 and CDR2 (germline): SEHNR, FQNEAQ (reference sequence). Full variable domain (outside the CDR3, taken from reference TRBV7-9 and TRBJ1-2): DTGVSQNPRHKITKRGQNVTFRCDPISEHNRLYWYRQTLGQGPEFLTYFQNEAQLEKSRLLSDRFSAERPKGSFSTLEIQRTEQGDSAMYLCASSLAGGTNYGYTFGSGTRLTVV.

By its share, this clonotype is medium-sized. The chain uses TRBV5-4 and TRBJ1-2; possibly TRBD1 for D (6 bases). The CDR3 loop spans 15 amino acids. V gave up 3 bases and J gave up 3 bases, with 15 bases separating them. Germline assignment: CDR1 SGHNT and CDR2 YYREEE (reference sequence). The DNA of the CDR3 is TGTGCCAGCAGCTCGGGACAACCGGGGGACTATGGCTACACCTTC. This translates into CASSSGQPGDYGYTF.

This clonotype qualifies as medium-sized. The chain links TRBV11-2 to TRBJ2-3; D not certain. The CDR3 is 16 amino acids. The germline V gene encodes CDR1 SGHAT and CDR2 FQNNGV. Trimming stripped 2 bases from V and 2 bases from J, with 14 bases between. The CDR3: CASSLWSVSVTDTQYF. Written as DNA, the CDR3 is TGTGCCAGCAGCTTATGGTCGGTATCGGTCACAGATACGCAGTATTTT.

The chain carries TRBV4-1 and TRBJ2-1; tentatively, D is TRBD2 (6 bases). This CDR3 has 17 amino acids. With 1 base removed from V and 8 bases from J, the gap between germline ends came to 21 bases. CDR1 and CDR2 from the germline V gene are MGHRA and YSYEKL. CDR3 sequence reads: CASSQVADYPLFDEQFF. As DNA, the CDR3 is TGCGCCAGCAGCCAAGTCGCGGACTATCCCCTCTTTGATGAGCAGTTCTTC.

This clonotype is labeled medium-sized. The chain combines TRBV15 with TRBJ2-2, with D possibly being TRBD2 (6 bases). V lost 9 bases to trimming and J lost 6 bases, with 17 bases between them. The CDR3 loop spans 14 amino acids. From germline, CDR1 is LNHNV and CDR2 YYDKDF (reference sequence). The CDR3 sequence is CATGGLLAAGELFF. CDR3 DNA: TGTGCCACGGGGGGACTTCTTGCGGCCGGGGAGCTGTTTTTT.

Relative to its sample, this clonotype is medium-sized. The V call is TRBV12-3 or TRBV12-4, the J call TRBJ2-7; TRBD2 matches 9 bases. J was trimmed by 6 bases and V by 6 bases; bases with no gene match: 12. CDR3 length: 15 amino acids. In DNA form, the CDR3 reads TGTGCCAGCAGGCCGCGGCGGGAGGGCCTGGGCGAGCAGTACGTC. Its protein is CASRPRREGLGEQYV.

Relative to its sample, this clonotype is medium-sized (0.01 to 0.1%). V gene TRBV5-1 combines with J gene TRBJ1-2, with D uncertain. Germline V gives CDR1 SGHRS, CDR2 YFSETQ. The ends were cut back, 0 bases at V and 4 bases at J, with 7 bases in the middle. The CDR3 runs to 13 residues. The CDR3 DNA follows: TGCGCCAGCAGCTTGGACGCGGTCTATGGCTACACCTTC. The encoded protein is CASSLDAVYGYTF. The complete variable domain, with remaining parts taken from reference TRBV5-1 and TRBJ1-2, reads KAGVTQTPRYLIKTRGQQVTLSCSPISGHRSVSWYQQTPGQGLQFLFEYFSETQRNKGNFPGRFSGRQFSNSRSEMNVSTLELGDSALYLCASSLDAVYGYTFGSGTRLTVV.

This rearrangement joins TRBV5-1 to TRBJ1-5; D is unclear. This CDR3 region has 13 residues. V shed 0 bases and J shed 7 bases, with 8 bases lying between them. CDR1 SGHRS and CDR2 YFSETQ come from the germline V gene. Here the CDR3 reads CASSLEPGQPQHF. Here the CDR3 DNA reads TGCGCCAGCAGCTTGGAGCCGGGGCAGCCCCAGCATTTT.

V is TRBV7-2 and J is TRBJ2-1; D uncertain. The germline V gene has CDR1 SGHTA and CDR2 FQGNSA. V shed 7 bases and J shed 0 bases, with 13 bases lying between them. CDR3 length: 15 residues. The CDR3 sequence is CASNLTPSSYNEQFF. The CDR3, as DNA: TGTGCCAGCAACCTAACTCCGAGCTCCTACAATGAGCAGTTCTTC.

This clonotype has just a few counts. This chain joins TRBV2 and TRBJ1-2; D not resolved. V lost 3 bases and J lost 0, with 17 bases in between. CDR1 SNHLY and CDR2 FYNNEI come from the germline V gene. The CDR3 loop spans 17 amino acids. The CDR3 region has the DNA TGTGCCAGCAGTGACTCCGGCAGAATGGAAGCTAACTATGGCTACACCTTC. Translating gives CASSDSGRMEANYGYTF.

This clonotype rates as medium-sized. The chain employs TRBV6-6 and TRBJ2-3; D not resolved. Deletions cut 1 base from V and 3 bases from J, with 5 bases between. In germline, CDR1 is MNHNY, CDR2 SVGAGI (reference sequence). This CDR3 is built from 13 residues. Written as DNA, the CDR3 is TGTGCCAGCAGTTACTTCGGGACAGATACGCAGTATTTT. It specifies CASSYFGTDTQYF.

This clonotype was observed at least ten times. The chain recombines TRBV11-3 with TRBJ1-1; D is uncertain. V was pared by 2 bases and J by 0 bases, with 13 bases between. The CDR3 runs to 16 residues. Germline V CDR1 and CDR2: SGHNT, YENEEA. The CDR3 region is CASSLNRRIMNTEAFF. The CDR3, as DNA: TGTGCCAGCAGCTTAAATCGACGGATCATGAACACTGAAGCTTTCTTT.

The chain joins TRBV10-3 to TRBJ2-3; no clear D gene. The CDR3 spans 11 residues. The germline V gene encodes CDR1 ENHRY and CDR2 SYGVKD. V was pared by 2 bases and J by 3 bases, with 0 bases between. This CDR3 is CAISETDTQYF. CDR3 DNA: TGTGCCATCAGTGAGACAGATACGCAGTATTTT.

This clonotype counts as medium-sized. This chain joins TRBV12-5 and TRBJ2-1; 7 nucleotides match TRBD1. This CDR3 comprises 15 residues. Trimming removed 8 bases from V and 4 bases from J; junction bases left unmatched: 11. The germline CDR1 and CDR2 sequences are LGHNT and FRNRAP. CDR3 in amino acids: CASTPADRPYNEQFF. The CDR3 DNA sequence: TGTGCTAGTACCCCGGCGGACAGGCCGTACAATGAGCAGTTCTTC.

This clonotype is medium-sized by share. This chain connects TRBV2 to TRBJ2-5; weak D call: TRBD2 (7 bases). In germline, CDR1 is SNHLY, CDR2 FYNNEI. The CDR3 runs to 15 residues. Trimming cost V 7 bases and J 7 bases, with 22 bases left between them. The CDR3 coding sequence is TGTGCCAGCAAGGTGGCGGGGGCCCCGACCGGGACCCAGTACTTC. Protein: CASKVAGAPTGTQYF.

This clonotype has a handful of counts. Written as DNA, the CDR3 is TGTGCCGCAAACCAAATGCGGGGGTGGTACAATGAGCAGTTCTTC. This gives the protein CAANQMRGWYNEQFF. The chain links TRBV24-1 to TRBJ2-1; the match to TRBD2 covers 7 bases. The junction had 14 bases not matched to a gene; V was cut back by 12 bases and J by 4 bases. Germline V gives CDR1 KGHDR, CDR2 SFDVKD. The CDR3 extends over 15 amino acids.

This chain links TRBV19 with TRBJ1-5, with 7 bases that match TRBD1. The junction had 6 bases not matched to a gene; V was cut back by 7 bases and J by 6 bases. Germline CDR1 and CDR2: LNHDA and SQIVND (reference sequence). The CDR3 sequence is 13 residues long. The CDR3 sequence: CASTGGGRQPQHF. The CDR3 bases are TGTGCCAGTACAGGAGGGGGCCGTCAGCCCCAGCATTTT.

This clonotype is medium-sized by share. V gene TRBV18 combines with J gene TRBJ1-6, with D hard to call. The CDR3 covers 15 residues. V lost 5 bases to trimming and J lost 3 bases, with 11 bases between them. Germline V gene lookup returns CDR1 KGHSH and CDR2 LQKENI. The CDR3, as DNA: TGTGCCAGCTCATGGACGAGGTACTATAATTCACCCCTCCACTTT. This encodes CASSWTRYYNSPLHF.

CDR3 loop: CATSDPRGGNIQYF. The CDR3 region has the DNA TGTGCCACCAGTGATCCTCGGGGAGGAAACATTCAGTACTTC. This chain connects TRBV24-1 to TRBJ2-4, with a weak D call TRBD2 (6 bases). Deletions cut 3 bases from V and 6 bases from J, with 11 bases between. The CDR3 runs 14 residues. CDR1 is KGHDR, CDR2 SFDVKD, per germline.